The source of this T cell receptor beta chain is a study of cytomegalovirus exposure and HLA in healthy donors. Study-level findings and limits: In a later analysis, TCR beta V- and J-gene trimming was associated with a missense DCLRE1C variant. For most subjects, TCR beta sequences were reported to predict HLA-A and HLA-B alleles with accuracy.

The CDR3 has 13 residues. The germline gives CDR1 SGHDT, CDR2 YYEEEE. V was trimmed by 0 bases and J by 5 bases, leaving 9 bases between them. Worth noting for this clone: Its antigen remains unidentified.

It was with 60 Vbeta and 13 Jbeta primers that the PCR ran. Repertoires were generated with immunoSEQ multiplex PCR, while TCRdb's copy carries only in-frame clones and drops some. The sample holds around 150,000 clones, about 75% seen once. The rearrangement links TRBV5-6 to TRBJ2-7, with D possibly matching TRBD2 (5 bases). This clonotype was obtained from a male donor in good health and CMV-seronegative. The sequencing input was PBMCs. CDR3 region: CASSLAGVHEQYF. CDR3 coding DNA: TGTGCCAGCAGCTTGGCCGGGGTCCACGAGCAGTACTTC.